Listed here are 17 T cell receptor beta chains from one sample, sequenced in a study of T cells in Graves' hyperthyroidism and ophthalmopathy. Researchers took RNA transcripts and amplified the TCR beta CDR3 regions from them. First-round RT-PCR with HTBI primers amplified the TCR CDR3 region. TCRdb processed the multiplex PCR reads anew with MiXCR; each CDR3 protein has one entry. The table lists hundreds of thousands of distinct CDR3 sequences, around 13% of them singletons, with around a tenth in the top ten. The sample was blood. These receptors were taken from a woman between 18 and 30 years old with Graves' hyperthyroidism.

In DNA, the CDR3 is TGCGCCAGCAGCCTAACCGGGCCGGAGAGGCAGTATTTT. As protein: CASSLTGPERQYF. The chain links TRBV4-1 to TRBJ2-3; D not certain. CDR1 and CDR2 (germline): MGHRA, YSYEKL. CDR3 length equals 13 residues. V was pared by 4 bases and J by 11 bases, with 16 bases between.

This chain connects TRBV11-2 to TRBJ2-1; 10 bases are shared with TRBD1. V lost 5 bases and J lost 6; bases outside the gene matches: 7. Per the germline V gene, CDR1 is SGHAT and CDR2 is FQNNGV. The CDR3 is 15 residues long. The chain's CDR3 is CASSQIRDRGNEQFF. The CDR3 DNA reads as TGTGCCAGCAGCCAAATAAGGGACAGGGGCAATGAGCAGTTCTTC.

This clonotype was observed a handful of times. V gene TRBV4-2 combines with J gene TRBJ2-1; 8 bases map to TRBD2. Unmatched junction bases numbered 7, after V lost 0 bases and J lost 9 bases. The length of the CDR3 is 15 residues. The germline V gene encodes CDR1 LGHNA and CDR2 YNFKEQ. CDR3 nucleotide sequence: TGTGCCAGCAGCCAAGACCCTCTTACTAGCGGTGAGCAGTTCTTC. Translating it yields CASSQDPLTSGEQFF.

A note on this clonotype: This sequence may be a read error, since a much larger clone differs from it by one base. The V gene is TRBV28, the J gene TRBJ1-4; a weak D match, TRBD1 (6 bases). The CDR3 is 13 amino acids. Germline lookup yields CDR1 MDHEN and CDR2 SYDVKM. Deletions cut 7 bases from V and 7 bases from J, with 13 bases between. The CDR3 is CASIDGGPEKLFF. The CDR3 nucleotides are TGTGCCAGCATAGACGGGGGGCCTGAAAAACTGTTTTTT.

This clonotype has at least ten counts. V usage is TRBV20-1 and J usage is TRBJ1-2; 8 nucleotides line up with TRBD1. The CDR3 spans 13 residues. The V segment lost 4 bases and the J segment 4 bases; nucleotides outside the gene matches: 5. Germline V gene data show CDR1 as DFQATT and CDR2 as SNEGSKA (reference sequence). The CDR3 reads CSATDRESYGYTF. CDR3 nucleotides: TGCAGTGCTACGGACAGGGAGTCCTATGGCTACACCTTC.

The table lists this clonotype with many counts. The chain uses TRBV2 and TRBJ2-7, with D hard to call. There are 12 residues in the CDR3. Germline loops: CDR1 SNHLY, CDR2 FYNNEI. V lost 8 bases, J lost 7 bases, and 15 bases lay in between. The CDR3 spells CASCLQNSEQYF. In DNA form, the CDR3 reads TGTGCCAGCTGCCTTCAGAACAGTGAGCAGTACTTC.

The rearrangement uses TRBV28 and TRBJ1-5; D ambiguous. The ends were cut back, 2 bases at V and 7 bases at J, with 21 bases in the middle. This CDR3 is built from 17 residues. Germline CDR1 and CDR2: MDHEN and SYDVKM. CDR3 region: CASSLGSGGGSWQPQHF. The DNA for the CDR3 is TGTGCCAGCAGTTTAGGTAGTGGCGGAGGGTCGTGGCAGCCCCAGCATTTT.

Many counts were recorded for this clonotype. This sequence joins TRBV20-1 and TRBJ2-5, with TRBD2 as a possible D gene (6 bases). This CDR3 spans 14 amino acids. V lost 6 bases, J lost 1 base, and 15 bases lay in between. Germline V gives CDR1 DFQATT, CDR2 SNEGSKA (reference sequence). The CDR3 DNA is TGCAGTGCCCAAAAGGCGGGGATCCAAGAGACCCAGTACTTC. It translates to CSAQKAGIQETQYF.

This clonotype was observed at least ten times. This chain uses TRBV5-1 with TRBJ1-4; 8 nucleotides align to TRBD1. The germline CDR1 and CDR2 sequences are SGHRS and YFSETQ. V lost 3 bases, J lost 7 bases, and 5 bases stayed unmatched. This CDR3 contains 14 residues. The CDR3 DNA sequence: TGCGCCAGCAGCTCCGGCAGGGGGCCTGAAAAACTGTTTTTT. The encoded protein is CASSSGRGPEKLFF.

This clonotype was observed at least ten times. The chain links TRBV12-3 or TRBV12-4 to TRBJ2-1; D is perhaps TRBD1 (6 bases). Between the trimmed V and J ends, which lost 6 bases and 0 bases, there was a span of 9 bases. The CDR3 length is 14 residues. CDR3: CASRTGSSYNEQFF. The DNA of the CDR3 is TGTGCCAGCAGAACAGGGAGCTCCTACAATGAGCAGTTCTTC.

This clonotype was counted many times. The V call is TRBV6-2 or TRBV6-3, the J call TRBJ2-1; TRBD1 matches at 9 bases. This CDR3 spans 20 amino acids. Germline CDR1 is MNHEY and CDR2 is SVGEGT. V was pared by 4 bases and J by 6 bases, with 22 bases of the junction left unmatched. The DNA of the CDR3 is TGTGCCAGCAGTTCTCCGGGACAGGGAATACTGTTTGGAGTTCGCAATGAGCAGTTCTTC. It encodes CASSSPGQGILFGVRNEQFF.

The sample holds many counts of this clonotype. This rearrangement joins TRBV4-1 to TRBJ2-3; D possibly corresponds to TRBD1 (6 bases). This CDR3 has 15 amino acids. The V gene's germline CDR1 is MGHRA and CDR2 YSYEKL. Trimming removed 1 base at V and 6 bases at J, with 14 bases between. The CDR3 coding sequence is TGCGCCAGCAGCCAAGCGGTGGGGGCGGAGGATACGCAGTATTTT. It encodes CASSQAVGAEDTQYF.

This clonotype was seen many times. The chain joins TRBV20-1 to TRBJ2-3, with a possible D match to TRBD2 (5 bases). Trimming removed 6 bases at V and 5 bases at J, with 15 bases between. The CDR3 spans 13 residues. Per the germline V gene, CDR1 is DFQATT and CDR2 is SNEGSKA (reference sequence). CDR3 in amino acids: CSAQTGREDTQYF. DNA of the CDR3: TGCAGTGCGCAGACCGGCCGGGAAGATACGCAGTATTTT.

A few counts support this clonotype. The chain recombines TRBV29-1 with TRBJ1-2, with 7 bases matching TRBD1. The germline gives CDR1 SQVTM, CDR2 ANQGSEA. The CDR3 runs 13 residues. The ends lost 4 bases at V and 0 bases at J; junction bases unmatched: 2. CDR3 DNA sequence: TGCAGCGTTGGGCAGGGGGCTAACTATGGCTACACCTTC. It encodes CSVGQGANYGYTF.

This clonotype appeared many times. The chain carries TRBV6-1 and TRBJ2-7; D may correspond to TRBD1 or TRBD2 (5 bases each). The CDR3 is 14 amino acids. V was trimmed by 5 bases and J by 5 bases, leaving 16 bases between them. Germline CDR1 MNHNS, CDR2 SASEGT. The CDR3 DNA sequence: TGTGCCAGCAGTTCCCCCAGGGACGTCAACGAGCAGTACTTC. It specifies CASSSPRDVNEQYF.

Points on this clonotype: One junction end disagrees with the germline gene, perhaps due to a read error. In DNA form, the CDR3 reads TGCGCCAGCACCCTGGACCGATATAGCAATCAGCCCCAGCATTTT. It is translated as CASTLDRYSNQPQHF. The J gene is TRBJ1-5, the V gene TRBV2; no clear D. In germline, CDR1 is SNHLY, CDR2 FYNNEI. This CDR3 contains 15 residues.

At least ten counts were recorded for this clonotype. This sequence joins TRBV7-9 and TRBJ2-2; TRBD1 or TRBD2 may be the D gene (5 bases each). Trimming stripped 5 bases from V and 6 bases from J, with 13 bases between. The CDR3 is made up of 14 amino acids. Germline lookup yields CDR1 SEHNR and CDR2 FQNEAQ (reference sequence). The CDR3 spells CASSAPGRSGELFF. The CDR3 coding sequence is TGTGCCAGCAGCGCACCGGGACGCTCCGGGGAGCTGTTTTTT.